This T cell receptor (beta chain) was captured by sequencing in a study of technical replicates of blood from a handful of donors (dated by TCRdb to 2016 to 2017). A note on this clone: Its antigen is currently not known. No base quality information exists; no much larger clone differs at one position.

The library was built by means of the immunoSEQ multiplex PCR assay. In its TCRdb copy, this immuneACCESS table keeps in-frame sequences only and misses some clones. Where compared with another copy, unresolved V genes explain less than half of these, and the others have no known cause. Across this sample there are around 85,000 clones, with around 94% seen only once. Together, the top ten hold 0.25% to 0.3% of the sample. At the junction V is shortened by 4 bases and J by 12 bases; bases outside the gene matches: 13. The CDR3, cysteine through phenylalanine, is 15 amino acids long. Of all the DNA, just the CDR3 is kept, 45 bases in frame from base 1. CDR1 SGHNT and CDR2 YYREEE were looked up in the germline V gene (reference sequence).

The sample consisted of T cells isolated from PBMCs. This chain joins TRBV5-4 to TRBJ2-1, with 10 bases matching TRBD2. This TCR came from a human donor in good health. The CDR3 reads CASSLTSGSRQGQFF. The DNA sequence is as follows: TGTGCCAGCAGCCTGACTAGCGGGTCCCGCCAGGGGCAGTTCTTC.